This T cell receptor beta chain was sequenced during a study of cytomegalovirus exposure and HLA in healthy donors. The CDR3 contains 15 residues. Germline CDR1 LGHNA, CDR2 YNFKEQ. V lost 1 base, J lost 4 bases, and 13 bases lay in between. Study results and caveats: On later analysis, the bulk of CMV-associated TCR beta chains appeared to be HLA-restricted.

The PCR ran on 60 Vbeta and 13 Jbeta primers. Data came from immunoSEQ multiplex PCR; TCRdb stores just in-frame clones and leaves some out. The profile shows about 98,000 clones, 74% of them singletons. Comment on this clone: Its matching antigen is unknown. Distinct nucleotide sequences in the sample also encode this CDR3.

Sequencing input: PBMCs. The chain carries TRBV4-2 and TRBJ1-1; no clear D. The source is a male donor in good health and CMV-seronegative. CDR3 in DNA: TGTGCCAGCAGCCAAGGCGACGGCCGGGGCACTGAAGCTTTCTTT. This codes for CASSQGDGRGTEAFF.